Listed here is a single TCR beta chain. This sample stems from a study of CD8 T cells in ankylosing spondylitis. Scientists made TCR beta libraries using quantitative 5'-RACE with molecular barcodes. A single record per CDR3 protein comes from TCRdb applying MiXCR to the 5' RACE reads. The table lists 160,000 or so distinct CDR3 sequences, 8.5% to 10% of them singletons, with around 15% in the top ten. This CDR3 comprises 18 residues. The junction had 14 bases not matched to a gene; V was cut back by 4 bases and J by 4 bases. CDR1 LGHNA and CDR2 YNFKEQ come from the germline V gene. The clonotype originates from a female donor with ankylosing spondylitis or in good health (not recorded which). The V call is TRBV4-2, the J call TRBJ1-5; 9 bases are shared with TRBD1. The sequenced material came from blood, either unsorted or a sorted T cell fraction (not recorded which). CDR3 sequence reads: CASSPTLTGTGRNQPQHF. The CDR3 region has the DNA TGTGCCAGCAGCCCGACCTTAACCGGGACAGGGAGAAATCAGCCCCAGCATTTT.